Included here is one TCR beta chain sequence, with context. No antigen is known for it. This specimen belongs to a study of shared clonotypes between healthy human individuals. For the study at large: Those who served as donors were a couple of women and three men between the ages of 18 and 49. Study-level findings and limits: Roughly 5.3% of naive CD4 clonotypes were common to a handful of donors.

TCRdb's table, derived via immunoSEQ multiplex PCR, lists solely in-frame clones and lacks some. The sample lists some 2,000,000 clones; over 85% were seen once. Healthy and HIV-negative, the adult donors had no recent acute infections or vaccinations. This CDR3 comprises 15 residues. The ends lost 3 bases at V and 8 bases at J; junction bases unmatched: 9. The germline CDR1 and CDR2 sequences are WNHNN and SYGVQD (reference sequence). Sequenced material: naive CD4+ T cells sorted from blood. The subset: CD45RA+ positively selected. This receptor was obtained from a man aged 18 to 35 in good health. The V and J genes are TRBV10-1 and TRBJ2-1; 8 bases match TRBD2. CDR3 nucleotides: TGCGCCAGCAGTGACGGGAGCGGGAGCCCGGATGAGCAGTTCTTC. Amino acids: CASSDGSGSPDEQFF.